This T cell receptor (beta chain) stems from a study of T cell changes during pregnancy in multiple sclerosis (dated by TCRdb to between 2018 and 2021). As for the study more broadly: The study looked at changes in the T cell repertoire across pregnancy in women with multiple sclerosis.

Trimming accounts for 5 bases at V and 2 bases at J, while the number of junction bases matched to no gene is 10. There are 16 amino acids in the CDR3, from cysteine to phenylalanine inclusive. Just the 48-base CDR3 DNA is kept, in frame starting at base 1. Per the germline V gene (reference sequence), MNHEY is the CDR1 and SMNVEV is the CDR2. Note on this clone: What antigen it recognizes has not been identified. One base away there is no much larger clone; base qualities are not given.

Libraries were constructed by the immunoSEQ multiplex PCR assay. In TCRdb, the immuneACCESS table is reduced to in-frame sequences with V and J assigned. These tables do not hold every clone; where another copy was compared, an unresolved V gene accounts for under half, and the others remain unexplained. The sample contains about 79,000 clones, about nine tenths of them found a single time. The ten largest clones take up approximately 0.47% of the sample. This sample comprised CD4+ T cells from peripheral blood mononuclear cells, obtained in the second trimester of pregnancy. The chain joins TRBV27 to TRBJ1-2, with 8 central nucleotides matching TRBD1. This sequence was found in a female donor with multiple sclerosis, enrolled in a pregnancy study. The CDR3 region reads CASSRLSGTGNYGYTF. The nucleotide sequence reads TGTGCCAGCAGTAGGCTATCAGGGACAGGCAACTATGGCTACACCTTC.